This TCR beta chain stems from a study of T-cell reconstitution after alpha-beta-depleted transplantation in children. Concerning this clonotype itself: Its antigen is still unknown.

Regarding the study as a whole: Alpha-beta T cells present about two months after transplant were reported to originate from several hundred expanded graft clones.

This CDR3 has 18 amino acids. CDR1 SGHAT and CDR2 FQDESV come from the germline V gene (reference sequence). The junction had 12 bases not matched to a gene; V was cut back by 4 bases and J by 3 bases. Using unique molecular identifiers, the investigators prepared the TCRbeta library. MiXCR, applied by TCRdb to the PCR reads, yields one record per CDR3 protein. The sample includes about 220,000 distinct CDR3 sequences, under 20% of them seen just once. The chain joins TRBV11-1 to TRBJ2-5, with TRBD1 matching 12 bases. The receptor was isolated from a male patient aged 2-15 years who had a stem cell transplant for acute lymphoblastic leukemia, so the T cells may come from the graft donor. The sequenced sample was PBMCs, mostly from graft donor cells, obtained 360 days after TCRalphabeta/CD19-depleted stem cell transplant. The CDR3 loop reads CASSSGDRGLFSEETQYF. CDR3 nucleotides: TGTGCCAGCAGCTCCGGGGACAGGGGGCTCTTTTCGGAAGAGACCCAGTACTTC.